The clone carrying this T cell receptor (beta chain) was recorded only once. This entry comes from a study of shared clonotypes between healthy human individuals. TCRdb's copy holds only in-frame clones and misses some; the assay was immunoSEQ multiplex PCR. This table holds some 2,500,000 clones, over 85% found once. Trimming took 5 bases from V and 1 from J; bases not matched to a gene: 8. This CDR3 region has 16 residues. Germline loops: CDR1 MDHEN, CDR2 SYDVKM. This TCR was recovered from a man younger than 35 in good health. Some clones in this sample may be carry-over from other donors' samples. The specimen sequenced was naive CD4+ T cells from PBMCs. Subset indicated: CD45RA+ positively selected. The rearrangement joins TRBV28 to TRBJ2-1, with 7 bases that match TRBD2. The CDR3: CASSLLTAGSYNEQFF. CDR3 sequence (DNA): TGTGCCAGCAGTCTCCTCACAGCGGGATCCTACAATGAGCAGTTCTTC. Variable domain in full (rest from reference TRBV28 and TRBJ2-1): DVKVTQSSRYLVKRTGEKVFLECVQDMDHENMFWYRQDPGLGLRLIYFSYDVKMKEKGDIPEGYSVSREKKERFSLILESASTNQTSMYLCASSLLTAGSYNEQFFGPGTRLTVL.